This T cell receptor (beta chain) is drawn from a study of T cell repertoires in cytomegalovirus infection. Concerning this clonotype: Antigen specificity is unknown.

TCRdb redid the calling of the reads with MiXCR, one entry per CDR3 protein. The data contain more than 250,000 distinct CDR3 sequences, around 25% of them seen just once; the ten biggest clones take up 10% to 15%. Sequenced here: cultured PBMCs, sampled from culture after CMV antigen stimulation. The clonotype originates from a human donor in good health (CMV status not recorded). Some clones in this sample may be carry-over from other donors' samples.

The CDR3 DNA is TGTGCCAGCAGAGCGGGGGGGACTAGGGGCTACAATGAGCAGTTCTTC. Translated: CASRAGGTRGYNEQFF. The chain employs TRBV27 and TRBJ2-1; TRBD2 matches 10 bases. The germline V gene has CDR1 MNHEY and CDR2 SMNVEV (reference sequence). This CDR3 region has 16 residues. V shed 6 bases, J shed 3 bases, and the junction held 8 bases outside the gene matches.